This section outlines one T cell receptor beta chain sequence together with its context. Per the authors' pipeline: Cell counts per sample came from amplifying reference gene primers. The method was immunoSEQ multiplex PCR; TCRdb's version includes in-frame clones alone and lacks a portion of them. V, J and clone size derive from that table, while D and trimming were established from the DNA sequence. The sample includes 360,000 or so clones, roughly 87% seen only once; the top ten take 2.5% to 3%. All enrollees were roughly 18 to 95 years old and from around 25 US areas. Allocation to cohorts depended on clinical history reported by the participants. This specimen belongs to a study of blood T cell repertoires in COVID-19. At the level of the study: The analysed material was cDNA or gDNA that came from T cells, B-cell-depleted T cells, or PBMCs.

The sample comprised PBMCs or T cells enriched from blood (not recorded which). This TCR was sampled from a woman aged 25-40 years who had recovered from COVID-19.

DNA of the CDR3: TGTGCCAGCAGCCAGGGACAGGGTCGCGGGAACACTGAAGCTTTCTTT. Residues: CASSQGQGRGNTEAFF. The V gene is TRBV7-8, the J gene TRBJ1-1; TRBD1 aligns across 9 bases. The CDR3 has 16 residues. Germline CDR1 SGHVS, CDR2 FQNEAQ. V lost 5 bases to trimming and J lost 1 base; unmatched junction nucleotides: 8.